These 23 T cell receptor beta chains came from one sample sequenced in a study of cytomegalovirus exposure and HLA in healthy donors. It was with 60 Vbeta and 13 Jbeta primers that the PCR ran. Data came from immunoSEQ multiplex PCR; TCRdb stores just in-frame clones and leaves some out. The profile shows about 130,000 clones, 65% to 80% of them singletons. Sequenced: PBMCs. Receptor source: a human donor in good health.

The rearrangement joins TRBV14 to TRBJ2-7; D not certain. V was trimmed by 5 bases and J by 0 bases, leaving 2 bases between them. Germline CDR1 SGHDN, CDR2 FVKESK. There are 11 residues in the CDR3. DNA of the CDR3: TGTGCCAGCAGCTACTCCTACGAGCAGTACTTC. It encodes CASSYSYEQYF.

The chain combines TRBV15 with TRBJ1-5; a weak D match, TRBD1 (5 bases). Germline lookup yields CDR1 LNHNV and CDR2 YYDKDF (reference sequence). This CDR3 is 18 amino acids long. V lost 0 bases, J lost 5 bases, and 20 bases lay in between. CDR3 sequence: CATSRDVMGQGRYQPQHF. The DNA of the CDR3 is TGTGCCACCAGCAGAGATGTGATGGGGCAGGGCCGCTATCAGCCCCAGCATTTT. The full variable domain, with the rest looked up from reference TRBV15 and TRBJ1-5, is DAMVIQNPRYQVTQFGKPVTLSCSQTLNHNVMYWYQQKSSQAPKLLFHYYDKDFNNEADTPDNFQSRRPNTSFCFLDIRSPGLGDTAMYLCATSRDVMGQGRYQPQHFGDGTRLSIL.

The chain recombines TRBV11-1 with TRBJ1-2, with a tentative D call TRBD1 (6 bases). The length of the CDR3 is 13 residues. Trimming pared 5 bases from V and 4 bases from J, leaving 11 bases between. Germline-derived CDR1 and CDR2 are SGHAT and FQDESV (reference sequence). The CDR3 sequence: CASSVGQIYGYTF. The CDR3 DNA is TGTGCCAGCAGCGTCGGACAGATCTATGGCTACACCTTC.

This chain connects TRBV6-5 to TRBJ1-2; 7 positions agree with TRBD1. The CDR3 spans 12 residues. The V gene's germline CDR1 is MNHEY and CDR2 SVGAGI. With V trimmed by 6 bases and J by 10 bases, 8 bases remained unmatched. For the CDR3, the DNA is TGTGCCAGCAGGCCGCCGACAGGGTCCTACACCTTC. Amino acids: CASRPPTGSYTF.

This rearrangement joins TRBV27 to TRBJ2-7; TRBD1 matches 7 bases. The CDR3 loop spans 13 amino acids. In germline, CDR1 is MNHEY, CDR2 SMNVEV (reference sequence). Trimming took 6 bases from V and 2 from J; bases not matched to a gene: 4. CDR3 sequence reads: CASSPDRAYEQYF. CDR3 bases: TGTGCCAGCAGCCCTGACAGGGCCTACGAGCAGTACTTC.

The rearrangement uses TRBV2 and TRBJ2-7; tentatively, D is TRBD2 (6 bases). The CDR3 has 16 amino acids. V lost 4 bases and J 3 bases, leaving 19 bases between the germline ends. CDR1 and CDR2 from the germline V gene are SNHLY and FYNNEI. CDR3 bases: TGTGCCAGCAGTGGGAGGGAGTTTATATTGAACTACGAGCAGTACTTC. This gives the protein CASSGREFILNYEQYF.

This chain uses TRBV4-1 with TRBJ2-6, with TRBD1 identical over 9 bases. Germline V gene sequence: CDR1 MGHRA, CDR2 YSYEKL. The CDR3 spans 18 residues. V dropped 1 base and J dropped 0; count of bases not matched to a gene: 4. Here the CDR3 reads CASSQAADRGSGANVLTF. CDR3 bases: TGCGCCAGCAGCCAAGCGGCGGACAGGGGCTCTGGGGCCAACGTCCTGACTTTC.

The V and J genes are TRBV25-1 and TRBJ2-5, with TRBD1 matching 8 bases. Germline CDR1 and CDR2: MGHDK and SYGVNS. Trimming removed 5 bases from V and 5 bases from J; junction bases left unmatched: 4. The CDR3 spans 13 residues. The DNA for the CDR3 is TGTGCCAGCAGTTTCCGGACAGGGGAGACCCAGTACTTC. It translates to CASSFRTGETQYF.

The chain couples TRBV11-3 to TRBJ2-7; D possibly corresponds to TRBD1 (7 bases). The V gene's germline CDR1 is SGHNT and CDR2 YENEEA. V was shortened by 0 bases and J by 3 bases, with 21 bases between the two germline ends. The CDR3 is made up of 18 amino acids. Here the CDR3 reads CASSLDRWSIQGGYEQYF. The DNA of the CDR3 is TGTGCCAGCAGCTTAGATCGATGGAGTATCCAGGGGGGCTACGAGCAGTACTTC.

The V call is TRBV2, the J call TRBJ1-5; D perhaps matches TRBD1 (5 bases). Germline V gene lookup returns CDR1 SNHLY and CDR2 FYNNEI. There are 12 residues in the CDR3. Deletions cut 4 bases from V and 8 bases from J, with 9 bases between. This CDR3 is CASSGGGKPQHF. CDR3 in DNA: TGTGCCAGCAGTGGGGGGGGAAAGCCCCAGCATTTT.

In nucleotides, the CDR3 is TGTGCCACCACCCCGTACGGGTCCTACGAGCAGTACTTC. This gives the protein CATTPYGSYEQYF. The chain combines TRBV7-9 with TRBJ2-7; D unresolved. The CDR3 extends over 13 amino acids. CDR1 is SEHNR, CDR2 FQNEAQ, per germline (reference sequence). V lost 10 bases and J 1 base, leaving 14 bases between the germline ends. Full variable domain (rest looked up from reference TRBV7-9 and TRBJ2-7): DTGVSQNPRHKITKRGQNVTFRCDPISEHNRLYWYRQTLGQGPEFLTYFQNEAQLEKSRLLSDRFSAERPKGSFSTLEIQRTEQGDSAMYLCATTPYGSYEQYFGPGTRLTVT.

This clone has just a few counts. The chain carries TRBV7-9 and TRBJ1-2; the match to TRBD1 covers 9 bases. Germline V gene data show CDR1 as SEHNR and CDR2 as FQNEAQ (reference sequence). V lost 2 bases and J lost 8; bases outside the gene matches: 9. CDR3 size: 15 residues. Here the CDR3 DNA reads TGTGCCAGCAGCTTATGGGACAGGGTGACAGGAGGCTACACCTTC. This codes for CASSLWDRVTGGYTF.

The chain is built from TRBV5-1 and TRBJ2-2; D is possibly TRBD2 (6 bases). Germline lookup yields CDR1 SGHRS and CDR2 YFSETQ. This CDR3 region has 16 residues. Trimming removed 2 bases from V and 4 bases from J, with 15 bases in between. CDR3 residues: CASSFWRDRGTGELFF. As DNA, the CDR3 is TGCGCCAGCAGCTTTTGGCGGGACCGAGGCACCGGGGAGCTGTTTTTT.

This clone was observed a few times. The rearrangement links TRBV5-1 to TRBJ2-5; 8 positions agree with TRBD2. Losses at the gene ends were 4 bases for V and 2 bases for J; bases not matched to a gene: 10. Germline V gene data show CDR1 as SGHRS and CDR2 as YFSETQ. The CDR3 is 16 residues long. The DNA of the CDR3 is TGCGCCAGCAGCAAACCCCTCGGACTAGCACAAGAGACCCAGTACTTC. Translating it yields CASSKPLGLAQETQYF.

This rearrangement joins TRBV10-2 to TRBJ2-5; D might be TRBD1 (5 bases). The germline V gene encodes CDR1 WSHSY and CDR2 SAAADI. CDR3 size: 12 residues. V was trimmed by 4 bases and J by 7 bases, leaving 10 bases between them. The CDR3 reads CASSVEQGTQYF. The CDR3 nucleotides read TGCGCCAGCAGTGTCGAGCAGGGGACCCAGTACTTC.

This chain links TRBV11-3 with TRBJ2-2; the match to TRBD1 covers 10 bases. This CDR3 is built from 15 residues. Germline V gene data show CDR1 as SGHNT and CDR2 as YENEEA. V lost 2 bases to trimming and J lost 4 bases; unmatched junction nucleotides: 1. CDR3 sequence: CASSLRDRGTGELFF. In nucleotides, the CDR3 is TGTGCCAGCAGCTTAAGGGACAGGGGCACCGGGGAGCTGTTTTTT.

J is TRBJ2-7 and V is TRBV19; no definite D call. CDR1 is LNHDA and CDR2 is SQIVND in the germline V gene (reference sequence). Trimming pared 5 bases from V and 2 bases from J, leaving 10 bases between. This CDR3 is 13 amino acids long. CDR3 in amino acids: CASSSGGAYEQYF. CDR3 sequence (DNA): TGTGCCAGTAGTTCCGGCGGTGCCTACGAGCAGTACTTC.

The sample holds a few counts of this clone. The rearrangement joins TRBV19 to TRBJ1-4, with D unresolved. Germline V gives CDR1 LNHDA, CDR2 SQIVND (reference sequence). Trimming cost V 3 bases and J 7 bases, with 15 bases left between them. CDR3 length equals 15 residues. CDR3 in DNA: TGTGCCAGTAGTATCACGGGGAGAGGCGGTGAAAAACTGTTTTTT. This translates into CASSITGRGGEKLFF.

In regard to this clone: The germline gene is not matched at one end of the junction; a read error may be the cause. This sample also contains other DNA sequences that code for the same CDR3. V and J are TRBV18 and TRBJ2-7, with 8 positions matching TRBD2. Germline V gene lookup returns CDR1 KGHSH and CDR2 LQKENI. The CDR3 covers 14 residues. The CDR3: CASSPSGGSYEQYF. For the CDR3, the DNA is TGTGCTAGCTCACCATCGGGGGGGTCCTACGAGCAGTACTTC.

This chain connects TRBV11-3 to TRBJ2-1, with D tentatively TRBD2 (6 bases). The germline gives CDR1 SGHNT, CDR2 YENEEA. V was trimmed by 5 bases and J by 10 bases, leaving 18 bases between them. The CDR3 runs to 14 residues. CDR3 sequence (DNA): TGTGCCAGCAGCCCAAGGTGGCGGGATTCCGAGCAGTTCTTC. This gives the protein CASSPRWRDSEQFF.

V usage is TRBV4-3 and J usage is TRBJ1-2, with 8 positions matching TRBD1. J gave up 4 bases and V 5 bases, and 6 bases lay outside the gene matches. The CDR3 contains 14 residues. The germline V gene has CDR1 LGHNA and CDR2 YSLEER. The DNA of the CDR3 is TGCGCCAGCAGCACAGACAGGGGCGCCTATGGCTACACCTTC. The encoded protein is CASSTDRGAYGYTF.

The V call is TRBV28, the J call TRBJ2-7; 8 bases line up with TRBD1. V lost 8 bases and J lost 1; bases outside the gene matches: 13. The CDR3 length is 16 residues. Germline CDR1 and CDR2: MDHEN and SYDVKM. CDR3 amino acids: CASGSPGTGLSYEQYF. Here the CDR3 DNA reads TGTGCCAGCGGCTCACCCGGGACAGGACTATCCTACGAGCAGTACTTC.

For this clone: Mismatch with germline at one junction end may stem from a read error. The rearrangement uses TRBV18 and TRBJ2-5, with 8 bases fitting TRBD1. This CDR3 has 13 residues. Germline V lookup: CDR1 KGHSH, CDR2 LQKENI. CDR3 bases: TGTGCCAGCTCAGGCGACAGGGGAGAGATCCAGTACTTC. Translated: CASSGDRGEIQYF.